This is a list of T cell receptor beta chains from one sample in a study of cytomegalovirus exposure and HLA in healthy donors. Assay: immunoSEQ multiplex PCR; the TCRdb copy retains only in-frame clones and omits some. The data contain over 150,000 clones, about 86% of them singletons. Sequenced input: PBMCs. The receptor source for this set is a human donor in good health. The CDR3 runs from the conserved cysteine through the conserved F or W. The listing skips clone size in some rows; elsewhere it reads once, few, many or a size class.

j_gene: TRBJ1-1
abundance: -
v_gene: TRBV7-3
CDR3aa: CASSSDRGTEAFF

j_gene: TRBJ2-6
abundance: -
v_gene: TRBV7-7
CDR3aa: CASSQNRVGANVLTF

j_gene: TRBJ2-1
abundance: -
v_gene: TRBV7-2
CDR3aa: CASSSDGTSGLLQFF

j_gene: TRBJ2-2
abundance: -
v_gene: TRBV11-2
CDR3aa: CASSLGAQNTGELFF

j_gene: TRBJ2-7
abundance: -
v_gene: TRBV7-9
CDR3aa: CASSLDRSLSYEQYF

j_gene: TRBJ2-1
abundance: few
v_gene: TRBV19
CDR3aa: CASSVDRGRVNEQFF

j_gene: TRBJ1-5
abundance: -
v_gene: TRBV6-5
CDR3aa: CASRSGGSGDQPQHF

j_gene: TRBJ2-7
abundance: -
v_gene: TRBV5-1
CDR3aa: CASSLEITYEQYF

j_gene: TRBJ1-5
abundance: -
v_gene: TRBV7-6
CDR3aa: CASSRDRGQPQHF

j_gene: TRBJ2-5
abundance: -
v_gene: TRBV5-8
CDR3aa: CASSQRRTTGQGARETQYF

j_gene: TRBJ1-1
abundance: -
v_gene: TRBV5-1
CDR3aa: CASTVTDMNTEAFF

j_gene: TRBJ1-5
abundance: -
v_gene: TRBV7-2
CDR3aa: CASSPQTGEHQPQHF

j_gene: TRBJ2-7
abundance: -
v_gene: TRBV28
CDR3aa: CASSSYGTGIPNEQYF

j_gene: TRBJ2-7
abundance: many
v_gene: TRBV6-1
CDR3aa: CASSEGLAGSYEQYF

j_gene: TRBJ1-6
abundance: -
v_gene: TRBV10-1
CDR3aa: CASRAQGTYSPLHF

j_gene: TRBJ2-3
abundance: -
v_gene: TRBV9
CDR3aa: CASSVLASTDTQYF

j_gene: TRBJ1-2
abundance: -
v_gene: TRBV5-1
CDR3aa: CASSSTGPEGYTF